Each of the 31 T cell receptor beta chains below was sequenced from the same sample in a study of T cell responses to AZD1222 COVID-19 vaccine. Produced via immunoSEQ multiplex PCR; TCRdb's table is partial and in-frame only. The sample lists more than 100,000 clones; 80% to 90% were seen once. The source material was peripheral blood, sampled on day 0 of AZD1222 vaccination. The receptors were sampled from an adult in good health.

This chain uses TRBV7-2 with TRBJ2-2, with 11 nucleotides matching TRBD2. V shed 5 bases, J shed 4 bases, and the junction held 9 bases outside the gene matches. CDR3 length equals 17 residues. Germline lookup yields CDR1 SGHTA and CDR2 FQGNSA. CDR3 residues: CASSPLAGVGPTGELFF. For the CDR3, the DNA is TGTGCCAGCAGCCCACTAGCGGGAGTGGGGCCCACCGGGGAGCTGTTTTTT.

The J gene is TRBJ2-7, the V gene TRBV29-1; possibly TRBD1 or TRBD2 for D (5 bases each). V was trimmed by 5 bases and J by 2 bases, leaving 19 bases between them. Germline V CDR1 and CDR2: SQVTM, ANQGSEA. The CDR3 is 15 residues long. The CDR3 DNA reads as TGCAGCGTTTTGTATTACGGACGAGGGGCCTACGAGCAGTACTTC. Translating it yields CSVLYYGRGAYEQYF.

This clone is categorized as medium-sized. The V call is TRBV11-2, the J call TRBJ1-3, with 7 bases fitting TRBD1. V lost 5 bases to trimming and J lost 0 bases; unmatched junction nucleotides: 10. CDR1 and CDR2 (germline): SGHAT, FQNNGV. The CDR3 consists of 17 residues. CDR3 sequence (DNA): TGTGCCAGCAGCCTACGGGACAGTTTCTACTCTGGAAACACCATATATTTT. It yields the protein CASSLRDSFYSGNTIYF.

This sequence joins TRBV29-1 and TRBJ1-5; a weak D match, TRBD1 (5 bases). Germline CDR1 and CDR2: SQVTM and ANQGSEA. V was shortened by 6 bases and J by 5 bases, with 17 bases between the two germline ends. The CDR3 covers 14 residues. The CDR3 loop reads CSVRESGGDQPQHF. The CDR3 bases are TGCAGCGTCAGGGAGTCCGGTGGTGATCAGCCCCAGCATTTT. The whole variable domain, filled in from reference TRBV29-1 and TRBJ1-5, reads SAVISQKPSRDICQRGTSLTIQCQVDSQVTMMFWYRQQPGQSLTLIATANQGSEATYESGFVIDKFPISRPNLTFSTLTVSNMSPEDSSIYLCSVRESGGDQPQHFGDGTRLSIL.

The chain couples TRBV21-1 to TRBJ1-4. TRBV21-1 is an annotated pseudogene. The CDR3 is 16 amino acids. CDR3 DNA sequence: TGTGCCAGCAGCACCCCGCTGACCGCAACTAATGAAAAACTGTTTTTT. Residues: CASSTPLTATNEKLFF.

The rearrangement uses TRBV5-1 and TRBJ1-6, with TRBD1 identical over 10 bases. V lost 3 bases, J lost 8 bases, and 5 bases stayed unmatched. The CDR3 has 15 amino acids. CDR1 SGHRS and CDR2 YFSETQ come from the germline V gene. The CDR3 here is CASSWGTGEDSPLHF. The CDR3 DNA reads TGCGCCAGCAGCTGGGGGACAGGGGAAGATTCACCCCTCCACTTT.

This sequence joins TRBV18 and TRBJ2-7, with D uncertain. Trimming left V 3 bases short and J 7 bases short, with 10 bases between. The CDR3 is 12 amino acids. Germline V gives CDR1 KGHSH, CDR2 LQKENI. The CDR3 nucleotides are TGTGCCAGCTCACCCCCCGGTGGGGAGCAGTACTTC. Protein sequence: CASSPPGGEQYF.

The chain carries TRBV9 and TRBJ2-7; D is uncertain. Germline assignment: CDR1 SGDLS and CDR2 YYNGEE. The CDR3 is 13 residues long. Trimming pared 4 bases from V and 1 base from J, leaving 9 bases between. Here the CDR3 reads CASSQAPSYEQYF. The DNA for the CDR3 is TGTGCCAGCAGCCAGGCGCCTTCCTACGAGCAGTACTTC.

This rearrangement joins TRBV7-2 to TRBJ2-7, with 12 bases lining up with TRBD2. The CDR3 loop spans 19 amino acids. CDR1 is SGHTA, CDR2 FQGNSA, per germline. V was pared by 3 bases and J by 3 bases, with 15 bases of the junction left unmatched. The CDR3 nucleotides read TGTGCCAGCAGCTTGCCCTTGAAAGCTAGCGGGGGGGCACTCTACGAGCAGTACTTC. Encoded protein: CASSLPLKASGGALYEQYF.

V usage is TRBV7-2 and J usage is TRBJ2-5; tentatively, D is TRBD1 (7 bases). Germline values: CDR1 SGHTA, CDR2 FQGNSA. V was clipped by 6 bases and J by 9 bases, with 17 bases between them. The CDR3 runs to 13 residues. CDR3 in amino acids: CASSLNQGGPQYF. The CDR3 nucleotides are TGTGCCAGCAGTTTAAACCAGGGGGGACCCCAGTACTTC.

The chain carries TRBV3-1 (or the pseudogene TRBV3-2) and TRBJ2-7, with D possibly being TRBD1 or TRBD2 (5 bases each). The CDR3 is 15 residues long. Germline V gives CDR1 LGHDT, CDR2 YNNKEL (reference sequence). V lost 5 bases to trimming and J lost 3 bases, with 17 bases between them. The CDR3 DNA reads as TGTGCCAGCAGCGCCCCGGGGCGAGCCATCTACGAGCAGTACTTC. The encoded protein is CASSAPGRAIYEQYF.

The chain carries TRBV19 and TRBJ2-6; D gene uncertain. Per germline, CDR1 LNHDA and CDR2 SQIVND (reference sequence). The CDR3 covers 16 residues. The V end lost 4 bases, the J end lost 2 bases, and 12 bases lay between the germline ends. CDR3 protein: CASSTKTATGANVLTF. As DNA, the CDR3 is TGTGCCAGTAGTACCAAAACAGCAACTGGGGCCAACGTCCTGACTTTC.

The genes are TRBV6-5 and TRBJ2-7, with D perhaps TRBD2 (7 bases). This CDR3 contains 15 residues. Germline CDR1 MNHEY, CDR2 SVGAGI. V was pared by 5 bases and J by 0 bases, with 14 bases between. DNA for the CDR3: TGTGCCAGCAGTCGTAGGGGGGGGGACTCCTACGAGCAGTACTTC. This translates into CASSRRGGDSYEQYF.

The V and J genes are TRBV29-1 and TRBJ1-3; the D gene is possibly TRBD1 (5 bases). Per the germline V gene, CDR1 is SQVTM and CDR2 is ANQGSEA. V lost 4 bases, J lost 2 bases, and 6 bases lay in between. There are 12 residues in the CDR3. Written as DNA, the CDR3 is TGCAGCGTTGGGGGGGCTGGAAACACCATATATTTT. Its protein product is CSVGGAGNTIYF.

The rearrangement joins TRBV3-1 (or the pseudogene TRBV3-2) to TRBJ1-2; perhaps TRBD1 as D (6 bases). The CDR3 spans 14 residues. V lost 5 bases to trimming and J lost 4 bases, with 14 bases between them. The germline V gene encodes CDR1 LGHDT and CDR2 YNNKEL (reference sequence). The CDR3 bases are TGTGCCAGCAGCACAGGGTCGGACCTCTATGGCTACACCTTC. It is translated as CASSTGSDLYGYTF.

The CDR3 sequence: CASSLMGGFLSYEQYF. The CDR3 nucleotides read TGTGCCAGCAGCTTAATGGGGGGGTTTCTCTCGTACGAGCAGTACTTC. The rearrangement links TRBV7-3 to TRBJ2-7, with 7 bases matching TRBD2. The V and J ends lost 1 base and 4 bases, in that order; junction bases with no gene match: 10. The germline V gene has CDR1 SGHTA and CDR2 FQGTGA. CDR3 size: 16 residues.

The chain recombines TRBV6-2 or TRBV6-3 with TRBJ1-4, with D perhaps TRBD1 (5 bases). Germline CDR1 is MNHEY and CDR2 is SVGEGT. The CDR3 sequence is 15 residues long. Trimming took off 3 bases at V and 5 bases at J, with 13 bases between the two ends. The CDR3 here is CASSYYSGTNEKLFF. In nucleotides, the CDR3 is TGTGCCAGCAGTTATTATTCGGGGACGAATGAAAAACTGTTTTTT.

In DNA, the CDR3 is TGTGCCAGCAGCTTGGAACTAGCGGATTACTACGAGCAGTACTTC. The encoded protein is CASSLELADYYEQYF. This chain uses TRBV5-8 with TRBJ2-7; TRBD2 agrees at 8 bases. V shed 0 bases and J 3 bases; nucleotides not matched to a gene: 5. The V gene's germline CDR1 is SGHTS and CDR2 YDEGEE. The length of the CDR3 is 15 residues.

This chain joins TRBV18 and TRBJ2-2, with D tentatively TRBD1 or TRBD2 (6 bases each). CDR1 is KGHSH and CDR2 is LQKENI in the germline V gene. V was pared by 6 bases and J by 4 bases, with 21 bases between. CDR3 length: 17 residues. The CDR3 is CASSHRRGFPATGELFF. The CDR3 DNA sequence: TGTGCCAGCTCTCATAGGAGGGGGTTCCCGGCCACCGGGGAGCTGTTTTTT.

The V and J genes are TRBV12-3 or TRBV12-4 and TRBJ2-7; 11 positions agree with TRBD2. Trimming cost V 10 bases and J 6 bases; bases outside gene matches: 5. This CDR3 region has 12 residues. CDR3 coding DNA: TGTGCCATCCGACTAGCGGGACTCGAGCAGTACTTC. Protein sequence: CAIRLAGLEQYF.

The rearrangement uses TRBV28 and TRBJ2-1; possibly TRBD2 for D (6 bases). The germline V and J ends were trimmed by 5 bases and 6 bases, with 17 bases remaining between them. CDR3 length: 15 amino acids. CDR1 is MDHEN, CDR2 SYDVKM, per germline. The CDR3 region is CASSPRPGLTNEQFF. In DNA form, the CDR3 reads TGTGCCAGCAGTCCCCGCCCTGGACTAACCAATGAGCAGTTCTTC.

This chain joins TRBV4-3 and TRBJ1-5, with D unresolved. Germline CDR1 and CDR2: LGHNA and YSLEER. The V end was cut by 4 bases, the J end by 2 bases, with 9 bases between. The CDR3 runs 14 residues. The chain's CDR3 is CASSPSYGNQPQHF. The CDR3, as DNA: TGCGCCAGCAGCCCCTCGTATGGCAATCAGCCCCAGCATTTT.

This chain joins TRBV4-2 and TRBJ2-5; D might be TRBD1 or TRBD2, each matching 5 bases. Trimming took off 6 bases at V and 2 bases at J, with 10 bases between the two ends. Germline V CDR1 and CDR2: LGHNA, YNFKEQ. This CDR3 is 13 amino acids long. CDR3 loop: CASRRGRQETQYF. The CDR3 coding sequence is TGTGCCAGCAGAAGGGGACGGCAAGAGACCCAGTACTTC.

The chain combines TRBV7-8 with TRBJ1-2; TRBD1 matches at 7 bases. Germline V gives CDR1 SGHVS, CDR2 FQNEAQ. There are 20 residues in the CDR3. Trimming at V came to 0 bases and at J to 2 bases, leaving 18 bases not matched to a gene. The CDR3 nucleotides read TGTGCCAGCAGCTTAGCGGTCTCGAGAGGGTTGGGACAGAGAAACTATGGCTACACCTTC. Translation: CASSLAVSRGLGQRNYGYTF. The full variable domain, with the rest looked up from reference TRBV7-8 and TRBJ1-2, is GAGVSQSPRYKVAKRGQDVALRCDPISGHVSLFWYQQALGQGPEFLTYFQNEAQLDKSGLPSDRFFAERPEGSVSTLKIQRTQQEDSAVYLCASSLAVSRGLGQRNYGYTFGSGTRLTVV.

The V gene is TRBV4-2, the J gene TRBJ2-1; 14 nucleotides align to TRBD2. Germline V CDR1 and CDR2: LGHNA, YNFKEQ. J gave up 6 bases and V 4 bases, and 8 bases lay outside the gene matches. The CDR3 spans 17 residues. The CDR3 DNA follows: TGTGCCAGCAGCCCCCCGACTAGCGGGGGGGCGGCCAATGAGCAGTTCTTC. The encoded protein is CASSPPTSGGAANEQFF.

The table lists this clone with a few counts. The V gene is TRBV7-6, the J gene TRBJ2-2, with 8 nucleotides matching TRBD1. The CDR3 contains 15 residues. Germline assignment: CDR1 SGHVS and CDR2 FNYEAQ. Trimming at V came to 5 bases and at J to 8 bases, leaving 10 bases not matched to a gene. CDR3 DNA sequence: TGTGCCAGCAGCCGAGGGACAGGAGCTAGGGGGGAGCTGTTTTTT. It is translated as CASSRGTGARGELFF.

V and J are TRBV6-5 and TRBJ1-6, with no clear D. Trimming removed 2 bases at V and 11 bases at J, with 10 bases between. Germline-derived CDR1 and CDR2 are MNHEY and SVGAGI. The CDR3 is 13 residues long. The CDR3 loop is CASSYDPRAPLHF. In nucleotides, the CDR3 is TGTGCCAGCAGTTACGACCCTAGGGCACCCCTCCACTTT.

The CDR3 is CASSLSKPGLSPLHF. Here the CDR3 DNA reads TGTGCCAGCAGTTTATCGAAGCCAGGATTGTCACCCCTCCACTTT. J is TRBJ1-6 and V is TRBV27, with no clear D. Trimming took 0 bases from V and 10 from J, leaving 13 bases between them. CDR1 is MNHEY and CDR2 is SMNVEV in the germline V gene (reference sequence). The CDR3 runs 15 residues.

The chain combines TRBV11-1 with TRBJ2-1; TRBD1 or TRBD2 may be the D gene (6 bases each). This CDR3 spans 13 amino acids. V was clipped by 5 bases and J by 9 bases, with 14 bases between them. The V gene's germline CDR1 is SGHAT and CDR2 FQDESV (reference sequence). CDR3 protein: CASSQRGLGEQFF. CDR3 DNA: TGTGCCAGCAGCCAACGGGGGCTCGGTGAGCAGTTCTTC.

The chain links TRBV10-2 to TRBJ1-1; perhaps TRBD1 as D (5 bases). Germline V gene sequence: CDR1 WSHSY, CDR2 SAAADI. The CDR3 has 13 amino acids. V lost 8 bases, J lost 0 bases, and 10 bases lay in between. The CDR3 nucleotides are TGCGCCAGCGAGCGGACACTGAACACTGAAGCTTTCTTT. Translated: CASERTLNTEAFF.

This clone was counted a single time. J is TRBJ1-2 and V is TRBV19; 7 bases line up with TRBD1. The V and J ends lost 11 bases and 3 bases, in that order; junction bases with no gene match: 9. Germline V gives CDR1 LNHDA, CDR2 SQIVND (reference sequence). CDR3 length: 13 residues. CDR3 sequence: CASRRGPDYGYTF. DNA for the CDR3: TGTGCCTCCCGGAGGGGGCCGGACTATGGCTACACCTTC.